One and the same sample provided the 6 T cell receptor beta chains below, sequenced in a study of cytomegalovirus exposure and HLA in healthy donors. Clones were sequenced by immunoSEQ multiplex PCR, and TCRdb holds only the in-frame ones, with some missing. Among 180,000 or so clones listed, 86% were seen once. Sequencing was carried out using PBMCs. These receptors originate from a man in his late teens or twenties in good health and CMV-seropositive.

This clone was observed a single time. V is TRBV15 and J is TRBJ1-4; D gene uncertain. V gave up 8 bases and J gave up 0 bases, with 7 bases separating them. CDR1 LNHNV and CDR2 YYDKDF come from the germline V gene (reference sequence). This CDR3 has 13 residues. The CDR3 spells CATGGATNEKLFF. The CDR3 DNA sequence: TGTGCCACCGGAGGCGCAACTAATGAAAAACTGTTTTTT.

The genes are TRBV7-2 and TRBJ2-7; maybe TRBD1 (6 bases). V was cut by 4 bases and J by 4 bases, with 17 bases left in between. The germline CDR1 and CDR2 sequences are SGHTA and FQGNSA. This CDR3 is 15 amino acids long. For the CDR3, the DNA is TGTGCCAGCAGCTATTATCGGCAGGGGAATTACGAGCAGTACTTC. The encoded protein is CASSYYRQGNYEQYF.

This clone was observed once. The chain has TRBV27 and TRBJ1-1; D gene unclear. Germline CDR1 MNHEY, CDR2 SMNVEV (reference sequence). This CDR3 has 13 residues. Deletions cut 3 bases from V and 5 bases from J, with 10 bases between. CDR3 residues: CASSLGGETEAFF. The CDR3 bases are TGTGCCAGCAGTTTGGGTGGGGAGACTGAAGCTTTCTTT.

The rearrangement links TRBV5-4 to TRBJ2-7; 9 bases map to TRBD2. Germline V lookup: CDR1 SGHNT, CDR2 YYREEE (reference sequence). This CDR3 is built from 17 residues. V shed 3 bases and J 2 bases; nucleotides not matched to a gene: 12. The CDR3 DNA follows: TGTGCCAGCAGCTCTTGGGGTAGCGGGGGAGCAACCTACGAGCAGTACTTC. This translates into CASSSWGSGGATYEQYF.

The V call is TRBV5-1, the J call TRBJ1-5, with 7 bases aligning to TRBD1. This CDR3 is built from 15 residues. V was clipped by 4 bases and J by 3 bases; unmatched bases: 7. Per the germline V gene, CDR1 is SGHRS and CDR2 is YFSETQ. The CDR3 DNA sequence: TGCGCCAGCAGCACAACTACAGGGGCCAATCAGCCCCAGCATTTT. Protein sequence: CASSTTTGANQPQHF. The complete variable domain, with remaining parts taken from reference TRBV5-1 and TRBJ1-5, reads KAGVTQTPRYLIKTRGQQVTLSCSPISGHRSVSWYQQTPGQGLQFLFEYFSETQRNKGNFPGRFSGRQFSNSRSEMNVSTLELGDSALYLCASSTTTGANQPQHFGDGTRLSIL.

The rearrangement links TRBV28 to TRBJ1-1, with D unresolved. V lost 3 bases to trimming and J lost 8 bases, with 13 bases between them. The CDR3 runs to 13 residues. CDR1 is MDHEN, CDR2 SYDVKM, per germline. This chain's CDR3 is CASSFRPEGEAFF. The CDR3 bases are TGTGCCAGCAGTTTTCGGCCTGAGGGAGAAGCTTTCTTT.